The rows below give T cell receptor beta chains drawn from one sample of a study of T cells after yellow fever vaccination. TCRdb reprocessed the 5' RACE reads with MiXCR, giving one entry per CDR3 protein. The table records about 340,000 distinct CDR3 sequences, 3% to 4.5% of them present only once. This specimen consisted of PBMCs, obtained 5 days after the yellow fever booster vaccination. The receptors come from a man in his late teens or twenties who received the YFV17D yellow fever vaccine. Both conserved end residues are part of each CDR3. The D gene is left open where the match is weak. A clone size is listed for some rows: how often the clone was seen (once, few, many), or a class if it is expanded.

clone_size: NA
j_call: TRBJ1-5
d_call: NA
v_call: TRBV7-2
cdr3_nt: TGTGCCAGCAGCTTAGCGCGCGGGGTCGGTCAGCCCCAGCATTTT
cdr3_aa: CASSLARGVGQPQHF

clone_size: few
j_call: TRBJ1-3
d_call: NA
v_call: TRBV7-8
cdr3_nt: TGTGCCAGCAGCTTATTCGCCCTGATAGCCAACTCTGGAAACACCATATATTTT
cdr3_aa: CASSLFALIANSGNTIYF

clone_size: few
j_call: TRBJ2-1
d_call: NA
v_call: TRBV5-1
cdr3_nt: TGCGCCAGCAGCTTGGTGGGTACGAACAATGAGCAGTTCTTC
cdr3_aa: CASSLVGTNNEQFF

clone_size: NA
j_call: TRBJ2-4
d_call: TRBD2
v_call: TRBV5-5
cdr3_nt: TGTGCCAGCAGCCCCGTGGCTAGCGGGGTGATCTACAAACACATTCAGTACTTC
cdr3_aa: CASSPVASGVIYKHIQYF

clone_size: NA
j_call: TRBJ1-1
d_call: NA
v_call: TRBV12-3/TRBV12-4
cdr3_nt: TGTGCCAGCAGGTTAGAGTGGGGGGCAAGTACTGAAGCTTTCTTT
cdr3_aa: CASRLEWGASTEAFF

clone_size: NA
j_call: TRBJ1-2
d_call: NA
v_call: TRBV10-2
cdr3_nt: TGCGCCAGCAGCGCGACAAACAGGAACTATGGCTACACCTTC
cdr3_aa: CASSATNRNYGYTF

clone_size: NA
j_call: TRBJ2-3
d_call: NA
v_call: TRBV6-2/TRBV6-3
cdr3_nt: TGTGCCAGCACGCAGGGGCTCACCACAGATACGCAGTATTTT
cdr3_aa: CASTQGLTTDTQYF

clone_size: few
j_call: TRBJ2-7
d_call: NA
v_call: TRBV13
cdr3_nt: TGTGCCAGCAGCTGGTACTACGAGCAGTACTTC
cdr3_aa: CASSWYYEQYF

clone_size: few
j_call: TRBJ2-4
d_call: NA
v_call: TRBV20-1
cdr3_nt: TGCAGTGCTAGAGATGGTCTAGGTGGGGACATTCAGTACTTC
cdr3_aa: CSARDGLGGDIQYF

clone_size: many
j_call: TRBJ2-7
d_call: NA
v_call: TRBV18
cdr3_nt: TGTGCCAGCTCCACAAACTACGAGCAGTACTTC
cdr3_aa: CASSTNYEQYF

clone_size: many
j_call: TRBJ2-5
d_call: NA
v_call: TRBV10-3
cdr3_nt: TGTGCCATCAGCCCATTACCGGGTGGGGAGACCCAGTACTTC
cdr3_aa: CAISPLPGGETQYF

clone_size: few
j_call: TRBJ1-5
d_call: TRBD1
v_call: TRBV18
cdr3_nt: TGTGCCAGCTCACCAGGGACAGCGGGTCAGCCCCAGCATTTT
cdr3_aa: CASSPGTAGQPQHF

clone_size: NA
j_call: TRBJ2-2
d_call: NA
v_call: TRBV5-1
cdr3_nt: TGCGCCAGCAGCTTCCAAGTTGGCGGGGAGCTGTTTTTT
cdr3_aa: CASSFQVGGELFF

clone_size: few
j_call: TRBJ2-3
d_call: TRBD2
v_call: TRBV5-1
cdr3_nt: TGCGCCAGCAGCAGAACTAGCGGGGAAGATTTAAATACGCAGTATTTT
cdr3_aa: CASSRTSGEDLNTQYF

clone_size: few
j_call: TRBJ1-1
d_call: NA
v_call: TRBV5-1
cdr3_nt: TGCGCCAGCAGCCCCCAGGCGGGGATCACTGAAGCTTTCTTT
cdr3_aa: CASSPQAGITEAFF

clone_size: NA
j_call: TRBJ2-1
d_call: TRBD2
v_call: TRBV10-3
cdr3_nt: TGTGCCATCACGGGGGGGGCTTACAATGAGCAGTTCTTC
cdr3_aa: CAITGGAYNEQFF

clone_size: NA
j_call: TRBJ2-3
d_call: TRBD2
v_call: TRBV6-1
cdr3_nt: TGTGCCAGCAGTGAGCAGCGGGGTCATAGAGATACGCAGTATTTT
cdr3_aa: CASSEQRGHRDTQYF

clone_size: NA
j_call: TRBJ2-3
d_call: NA
v_call: TRBV28
cdr3_nt: TGTGCCAGCAGTTCCCCGGGGTATAGGGCAGATACGCAGTATTTT
cdr3_aa: CASSSPGYRADTQYF

clone_size: few
j_call: TRBJ2-1
d_call: NA
v_call: TRBV7-6
cdr3_nt: TGTGCCAGCAGCTTAGGGTCGGGGGCTGCGGGGGAGTATTTCTTC
cdr3_aa: CASSLGSGAAGEYFF

clone_size: few
j_call: TRBJ1-5
d_call: NA
v_call: TRBV19
cdr3_nt: TGTGCCAGTACGTCCGACCCCGGACTTACGGCCCAGCATTTT
cdr3_aa: CASTSDPGLTAQHF

clone_size: few
j_call: TRBJ2-1
d_call: NA
v_call: TRBV4-2
cdr3_nt: TGTGCCAGCAGCCAAGATTGGTGGAATGAGCAGTTCTTC
cdr3_aa: CASSQDWWNEQFF

clone_size: few
j_call: TRBJ2-3
d_call: TRBD2
v_call: TRBV5-1
cdr3_nt: TGCGCCAGCACACGACTAGCAACAGATACGCAGTATTTT
cdr3_aa: CASTRLATDTQYF

clone_size: NA
j_call: TRBJ2-3
d_call: NA
v_call: TRBV4-2
cdr3_nt: TGTGCCAGCAGCCAAGATCCCGGGTATACGCAGTATTTT
cdr3_aa: CASSQDPGYTQYF

clone_size: many
j_call: TRBJ2-5
d_call: TRBD2
v_call: TRBV7-2
cdr3_nt: TGTGCCAGCAGCCCGTGGGGGGGTGGAGAGACCCAGTACTTC
cdr3_aa: CASSPWGGGETQYF

clone_size: few
j_call: TRBJ2-6
d_call: NA
v_call: TRBV6-6
cdr3_nt: TGTGCCAGCAGACCCCCTGTCTCTGGGGCCAACGTCCTGACTTTC
cdr3_aa: CASRPPVSGANVLTF

clone_size: few
j_call: TRBJ1-2
d_call: TRBD1
v_call: TRBV20-1
cdr3_nt: TGCAGTGCCAACCCCCCGGGGACAGGGGAAGGCTACACCTTC
cdr3_aa: CSANPPGTGEGYTF

clone_size: few
j_call: TRBJ2-5
d_call: TRBD1
v_call: TRBV23-1
cdr3_nt: TGCGCCAGCAGTCCTCCCGGGACAGGGGAGACCCAGTACTTC
cdr3_aa: CASSPPGTGETQYF

clone_size: NA
j_call: TRBJ1-3
d_call: NA
v_call: TRBV6-6
cdr3_nt: TGTGCCAGTTGGGGCAGTTTCTCTGGAAACACCATATATTTT
cdr3_aa: CASWGSFSGNTIYF

clone_size: many
j_call: TRBJ1-4
d_call: TRBD1
v_call: TRBV29-1
cdr3_nt: TGCAGCGTTGGGGACAGGGCAGACGAAAAACTGTTTTTT
cdr3_aa: CSVGDRADEKLFF

clone_size: many
j_call: TRBJ2-2
d_call: NA
v_call: TRBV5-4
cdr3_nt: TGTGCCAGCAGCTCCCCCACAGGCACCGGGGAGCTGTTTTTT
cdr3_aa: CASSSPTGTGELFF

clone_size: few
j_call: TRBJ2-5
d_call: NA
v_call: TRBV19
cdr3_nt: TGTGCCAGTAGTATCGGACGAATCAGCATGGAGACCCAGTACTTC
cdr3_aa: CASSIGRISMETQYF

clone_size: NA
j_call: TRBJ2-3
d_call: NA
v_call: TRBV7-2
cdr3_nt: TGTGCCAGCAACCACTCCCCTGATCTCCGGGATACGCAGTATTTT
cdr3_aa: CASNHSPDLRDTQYF

clone_size: few
j_call: TRBJ2-2
d_call: NA
v_call: TRBV10-3
cdr3_nt: TGTGCCATCAGTGAGTCGACGGGAAGGAGGAAAAGGACCGGGGAGCTGTTTTTT
cdr3_aa: CAISESTGRRKRTGELFF

clone_size: few
j_call: TRBJ1-2
d_call: NA
v_call: TRBV10-3
cdr3_nt: TGTGCCATCAGCCTACAGGAATCCTATGGCTACACCTTC
cdr3_aa: CAISLQESYGYTF

clone_size: NA
j_call: TRBJ1-5
d_call: NA
v_call: TRBV27
cdr3_nt: TGTGCCAGCAGTTTATTTGGGGGCAGACTGAATCAGCCCCAGCATTTT
cdr3_aa: CASSLFGGRLNQPQHF

clone_size: many
j_call: TRBJ1-5
d_call: NA
v_call: TRBV27
cdr3_nt: TGTGCCAGCAGTTTCCAACCTTATAGCAATCAGCCCCAGCATTTT
cdr3_aa: CASSFQPYSNQPQHF

clone_size: many
j_call: TRBJ2-4
d_call: NA
v_call: TRBV11-2
cdr3_nt: TGTGCCAGCAGCTTAGTCTTGGACATTCAGTACTTC
cdr3_aa: CASSLVLDIQYF

clone_size: many
j_call: TRBJ2-1
d_call: NA
v_call: TRBV21-1
cdr3_nt: TGTGCCAGCAGCACATCTTCTAAGGGGGCGAATGAGCAGTTCTTC
cdr3_aa: CASSTSSKGANEQFF

clone_size: NA
j_call: TRBJ2-1
d_call: NA
v_call: TRBV7-9
cdr3_nt: TGTGCCAGCAGCTTATTTCGGGTAGAGGGTGAGCAGTTCTTC
cdr3_aa: CASSLFRVEGEQFF

clone_size: many
j_call: TRBJ2-1
d_call: NA
v_call: TRBV5-1
cdr3_nt: TGCGCCAGCAGCTTGAACGCGGCGAATGAGCAGTTCTTC
cdr3_aa: CASSLNAANEQFF

clone_size: NA
j_call: TRBJ2-3
d_call: NA
v_call: TRBV7-2
cdr3_nt: TGTGCCAGCAGCTCTGCCAGGGTCGGAGATACGCAGTATTTT
cdr3_aa: CASSSARVGDTQYF

clone_size: many
j_call: TRBJ2-3
d_call: NA
v_call: TRBV12-3/TRBV12-4
cdr3_nt: TGTGCCAGCAGTTTCCAAGGTTTAGATACGCAGTATTTT
cdr3_aa: CASSFQGLDTQYF

clone_size: many
j_call: TRBJ2-3
d_call: TRBD2
v_call: TRBV7-9
cdr3_nt: TGTGCCAGCAGCTGGCTAGCGGGCTCCGGGGCAGATACGCAGTATTTT
cdr3_aa: CASSWLAGSGADTQYF

clone_size: many
j_call: TRBJ2-5
d_call: NA
v_call: TRBV5-1
cdr3_nt: TGCGCCAGCAGCCGGGGCTTGGCTGAAGAGACCCAGTACTTC
cdr3_aa: CASSRGLAEETQYF

clone_size: few
j_call: TRBJ2-3
d_call: TRBD2
v_call: TRBV2
cdr3_nt: TGTGCCAGCAGTGGAGGGACTAGCGGGGGGGCCGATACGCAGTATTTT
cdr3_aa: CASSGGTSGGADTQYF

clone_size: few
j_call: TRBJ1-1
d_call: NA
v_call: TRBV4-1
cdr3_nt: TGCGCCAGCAGCCAAGTAGGGGGTGGGGTGGCTGAAGCTTTCTTT
cdr3_aa: CASSQVGGGVAEAFF

clone_size: few
j_call: TRBJ2-1
d_call: NA
v_call: TRBV20-1
cdr3_nt: TGCAGTGCTAGACCCCACAATGAGCAGTTCTTC
cdr3_aa: CSARPHNEQFF

clone_size: many
j_call: TRBJ2-5
d_call: TRBD2
v_call: TRBV5-1
cdr3_nt: TGCGCCAGCAGCGAGGGACTAGCGGGGACGGGTGAGACCCAGTACTTC
cdr3_aa: CASSEGLAGTGETQYF

clone_size: many
j_call: TRBJ2-3
d_call: TRBD2
v_call: TRBV4-1
cdr3_nt: TGCGCCAGCAGCCAAGCGGGACTAGCGGGGGGGCGCGCAGATACGCAGTATTTT
cdr3_aa: CASSQAGLAGGRADTQYF

clone_size: many
j_call: TRBJ2-7
d_call: TRBD2
v_call: TRBV4-3
cdr3_nt: TGCGCCAGCAGCCAAGGGGCTAGCGGTGGGCCCTACGAGCAGTACTTC
cdr3_aa: CASSQGASGGPYEQYF

clone_size: many
j_call: TRBJ1-2
d_call: TRBD1
v_call: TRBV20-1
cdr3_nt: TGCAGTGCTAGCTTGGACAGGGTCCCGGATGGCTACACCTTC
cdr3_aa: CSASLDRVPDGYTF

clone_size: NA
j_call: TRBJ2-5
d_call: NA
v_call: TRBV27
cdr3_nt: NA
cdr3_aa: CASSSSGWETQYF

clone_size: NA
j_call: TRBJ2-1
d_call: TRBD2
v_call: TRBV19
cdr3_nt: TGTGCCAGTACCCCAGCGGGGGCGTACAATGAGCAGTTCTTC
cdr3_aa: CASTPAGAYNEQFF